Described below is a single T cell receptor beta chain sequence and its context. Its antigen is as yet unknown. The sample originates from a study of radiotherapy plus CTLA-4 blockade in lung cancer. Overall study results and limits: Radiotherapy was combined with ipilimumab, and tumor-derived TCR clones then expanded in blood. Interferon-beta, together with early blood T cell clone dynamics, reportedly best predicted response.

The CDR3 length is 11 residues. CDR1 is MDHEN, CDR2 SYDVKM, per germline. Trimming shortened V by 7 bases and J by 4 bases, and 5 bases separated the two germline ends. Produced via immunoSEQ multiplex PCR; TCRdb's table is partial and in-frame only. This sample has about 80,000 clones, with roughly 80% found just once. Alongside CTLA-4 blockade with ipilimumab, patients with chemo-refractory metastatic non-small-cell lung cancer received focal radiation. This specimen was peripheral blood, taken from a patient treated with radiotherapy plus ipilimumab. The V and J genes are TRBV28 and TRBJ1-3, with D hard to call. The clonotype was recovered from a human donor with non-small cell lung cancer who had stable disease on radiotherapy plus ipilimumab. The chain's CDR3 is CASNEGNTIYF. For the CDR3, the DNA is TGTGCCAGCAACGAGGGAAACACCATATATTTT.